This is a list of T cell receptor beta chains from one sample in a study of response to subunit inactivated influenza vaccine. TCRdb reprocessed the RT-PCR reads via MiXCR and lists one record per CDR3 protein. The table includes hundreds of thousands of distinct CDR3 sequences, approximately 14% detected once. The specimen was PBMCs from blood, collected 11 to 12 days after vaccination. Receptors originate from a man in his fifties who received an inactivated influenza vaccine. Both conserved end residues are part of each CDR3. The D gene is left open where the match is weak. Expanded clones get a size class; other rows say once, few or many, or leave the size out.

j_gene: TRBJ2-3; d_gene: TRBD2; abundance: -; v_gene: TRBV5-1; CDR3nt: TGCGCCAGCAGCTCCGGACTAGCGGGGGCCAAAACAGATACGCAGTATTTT; CDR3aa: CASSSGLAGAKTDTQYF
j_gene: TRBJ2-1; d_gene: -; abundance: few; v_gene: TRBV5-1; CDR3nt: TGCGCCAGCAGCTTGGATTACGGTGAGCAGTTCTTC; CDR3aa: CASSLDYGEQFF
j_gene: TRBJ2-1; d_gene: -; abundance: few; v_gene: TRBV15; CDR3nt: TGTGCCACCAGCAGAGATCCGGCAGGGAGCTCCTACAATGAGCAGTTCTTC; CDR3aa: CATSRDPAGSSYNEQFF
j_gene: TRBJ2-4; d_gene: -; abundance: many; v_gene: TRBV7-8; CDR3nt: TGTGCCAGCAGCCCGGCCTCACAGGGTCTAGCCAAAAACATTCAGTACTTC; CDR3aa: CASSPASQGLAKNIQYF
j_gene: TRBJ2-3; d_gene: TRBD2; abundance: -; v_gene: TRBV5-6; CDR3nt: TGTGCCAGCAGCTGGGGGGGGACTAGCGGGCGCACAGATACGCAGTATTTT; CDR3aa: CASSWGGTSGRTDTQYF
j_gene: TRBJ2-2; d_gene: -; abundance: -; v_gene: TRBV4-2; CDR3nt: TGTGCCAGCAGCCAAGAGCCCGGGGAGCTGTTTTTT; CDR3aa: CASSQEPGELFF
j_gene: TRBJ2-2; d_gene: TRBD2; abundance: -; v_gene: TRBV7-2; CDR3nt: TGTGCCAGCAGCTTAGTATTCAGGGAGGGAGTCACCGGGGAGCTGTTTTTT; CDR3aa: CASSLVFREGVTGELFF
j_gene: TRBJ1-3; d_gene: -; abundance: few; v_gene: TRBV12-3/TRBV12-4; CDR3nt: TGTGCCAGCAGTTTAGGGGGGCTGCACACCATATATTTT; CDR3aa: CASSLGGLHTIYF
j_gene: TRBJ2-7; d_gene: -; abundance: -; v_gene: TRBV6-1; CDR3nt: TGTGCCAGCGGAGCACAGGGTTCCTACGAGCAGTACTTC; CDR3aa: CASGAQGSYEQYF
j_gene: TRBJ2-7; d_gene: -; abundance: few; v_gene: TRBV7-8; CDR3nt: TGTGCCAGCAGCTTAGAAGGCGCGACCCCCCTCCGTTACGAGCAGTACTTC; CDR3aa: CASSLEGATPLRYEQYF
j_gene: TRBJ1-1; d_gene: -; abundance: -; v_gene: TRBV19; CDR3nt: TGTGCCAGTATTACGGGACGGACCCACACTGAAGCTTTCTTT; CDR3aa: CASITGRTHTEAFF
j_gene: TRBJ2-7; d_gene: -; abundance: -; v_gene: TRBV5-5; CDR3nt: TGTGCCAGCAGCTCCGACATAGCCTACGAGCAGTACTTC; CDR3aa: CASSSDIAYEQYF
j_gene: TRBJ1-5; d_gene: -; abundance: few; v_gene: TRBV28; CDR3nt: TGTGCCAGCAGTTTTATAGCCGGCAATCAGCCCCAGCATTTT; CDR3aa: CASSFIAGNQPQHF
j_gene: TRBJ2-7; d_gene: TRBD2; abundance: many; v_gene: TRBV5-6; CDR3nt: TGTGCCAGCAGTTTGTTTGGGGGGACTATCGACGAGCAGTACTTC; CDR3aa: CASSLFGGTIDEQYF
j_gene: TRBJ2-5; d_gene: -; abundance: -; v_gene: TRBV28; CDR3nt: TGTGCCAGCAGCCTCCTTCAGGGGCTCCAAGAGACCCAGTACTTC; CDR3aa: CASSLLQGLQETQYF
j_gene: TRBJ2-3; d_gene: -; abundance: few; v_gene: TRBV7-6; CDR3nt: TGTGCCAGCAGCTTACGCAGGGGCAAAAGCACAGATACGCAGTATTTT; CDR3aa: CASSLRRGKSTDTQYF
j_gene: TRBJ2-1; d_gene: TRBD2; abundance: -; v_gene: TRBV28; CDR3nt: TGTGCCAGCAGTTCTAGTAGTATCGGGACTACCGAATACAATGAGCAGTTCTTC; CDR3aa: CASSSSSIGTTEYNEQFF
j_gene: TRBJ2-1; d_gene: -; abundance: -; v_gene: TRBV5-1; CDR3nt: TGCGCCAGCAGCTTGAGTCCGGCAGGGGTTGGGGATGAGCAGTTCTTC; CDR3aa: CASSLSPAGVGDEQFF